Below, 11 T cell receptor beta chains from the same sample are listed, as sequenced in a study of CD8+ T cells in alopecia areata. RNA was extracted and reverse transcribed into cDNA as the sequencing template. Repertoires were generated with immunoSEQ multiplex PCR, while TCRdb's copy carries only in-frame clones and drops some. This sample yields 95,000 to 120,000 clones, of which about 50% are seen a single time; roughly 25% belongs to the top ten. The sequenced sample consisted of NKG2D-low CD8+ T cells sorted from blood. These receptors originate from a human donor with alopecia areata.

This clone was counted a single time. V is TRBV7-9 and J is TRBJ1-1; no firm D call. With 2 bases removed from V and 11 bases from J, the gap between germline ends came to 12 bases. The length of the CDR3 is 12 residues. Germline V gene sequence: CDR1 SEHNR, CDR2 FQNEAQ (reference sequence). The CDR3 loop reads CASSLNPTAAFF. CDR3 sequence (DNA): TGTGCCAGCAGCTTAAACCCTACCGCCGCTTTCTTT.

This clone was counted only a few times. The rearrangement uses TRBV7-8 and TRBJ2-5, with D possibly matching TRBD2 (6 bases). The V gene's germline CDR1 is SGHVS and CDR2 FQNEAQ. The CDR3 spans 17 residues. V lost 5 bases and J lost 3, with 22 bases in between. The CDR3 is CASSQYYGTSGEETQYF. The CDR3 region has the DNA TGTGCCAGCAGCCAATACTACGGGACTTCGGGGGAAGAGACCCAGTACTTC. The complete variable domain, with remaining parts taken from reference TRBV7-8 and TRBJ2-5, reads GAGVSQSPRYKVAKRGQDVALRCDPISGHVSLFWYQQALGQGPEFLTYFQNEAQLDKSGLPSDRFFAERPEGSVSTLKIQRTQQEDSAVYLCASSQYYGTSGEETQYFGPGTRLLVL.

Points on this clone: Sequence at one end of the junction differs from germline and may be a read error. The chain couples TRBV15 to TRBJ2-5, with D unresolved. CDR3 size: 12 residues. From germline, CDR1 is LNHNV and CDR2 YYDKDF (reference sequence). CDR3 loop: CATSRGSPEADF. The CDR3 nucleotides read TGTGCCACCAGCAGAGGTTCGCCTGAGGCGGACTTC.

The J gene is TRBJ2-7, the V gene TRBV29-1, with 11 bases lining up with TRBD1. The CDR3 runs to 18 residues. Germline V gene lookup returns CDR1 SQVTM and CDR2 ANQGSEA. Trimming took 1 base from V and 2 from J; bases not matched to a gene: 13. CDR3 bases: TGCAGCGTTGAAGCCAGAAGTGGCGGGACAGGGGGGACCTACGAGCAGTACTTC. Translation: CSVEARSGGTGGTYEQYF.

This clone has more than one count but fewer than ten. The V call is TRBV7-9, the J call TRBJ2-5; 7 bases line up with TRBD2. The V gene's germline CDR1 is SEHNR and CDR2 FQNEAQ (reference sequence). Germline trimming cut 6 bases from V and 0 bases from J; bases unmatched to any gene: 7. The CDR3 totals 15 residues. The CDR3 reads CASSRIAGHQETQYF. CDR3 sequence (DNA): TGTGCCAGCAGTCGAATAGCGGGCCACCAAGAGACCCAGTACTTC.

This clone was observed a few times. The same CDR3 arises from other DNA sequences in this sample as well. The rearrangement links TRBV7-9 to TRBJ2-2; D gene uncertain. CDR1 is SEHNR and CDR2 is FQNEAQ in the germline V gene (reference sequence). V was trimmed by 5 bases and J by 4 bases, leaving 5 bases between them. This CDR3 has 12 residues. Written as DNA, the CDR3 is TGTGCCAGCAGCCCGCCCACCGGGGAGCTGTTTTTT. Amino acid sequence: CASSPPTGELFF.

J is TRBJ2-5 and V is TRBV6-6; D call uncertain. V was clipped by 0 bases and J by 5 bases, with 7 bases between them. The CDR3 has 13 residues. Germline V gene data show CDR1 as MNHNY and CDR2 as SVGAGI (reference sequence). This CDR3 reads CASSYSGIETQYF. CDR3 DNA sequence: TGTGCCAGCAGTTACTCTGGGATTGAGACCCAGTACTTC.

The rearrangement joins TRBV7-9 to TRBJ2-2; the D gene is possibly TRBD1 (5 bases). Germline loops: CDR1 SEHNR, CDR2 FQNEAQ (reference sequence). The length of the CDR3 is 17 residues. The ends were cut back, 4 bases at V and 1 base at J, with 16 bases in the middle. Written as DNA, the CDR3 is TGTGCCAGCAGCTCCAGAGACAGTCAAAGGAACACCGGGGAGCTGTTTTTT. As protein: CASSSRDSQRNTGELFF. The full variable domain, in which reference TRBV7-9 and TRBJ2-2 provide the parts outside the CDR3, is DTGVSQNPRHKITKRGQNVTFRCDPISEHNRLYWYRQTLGQGPEFLTYFQNEAQLEKSRLLSDRFSAERPKGSFSTLEIQRTEQGDSAMYLCASSSRDSQRNTGELFFGEGSRLTVL.

There are a few counts of this clone. This rearrangement joins TRBV4-1 to TRBJ2-7, with D possibly matching TRBD1 (6 bases). The germline V gene has CDR1 MGHRA and CDR2 YSYEKL. Trimming shortened V by 4 bases and J by 0 bases, and 10 bases separated the two germline ends. The CDR3 is 14 amino acids. CDR3 loop: CASSLEDSSYEQYF. The CDR3 coding sequence is TGCGCCAGCAGCCTGGAGGACAGCTCCTACGAGCAGTACTTC.

This clone was observed a few times. The rearrangement joins TRBV11-1 to TRBJ1-1; D remains ambiguous. CDR1 is SGHAT and CDR2 is FQDESV in the germline V gene (reference sequence). V was shortened by 1 base and J by 2 bases, with 8 bases between the two germline ends. The CDR3 contains 14 residues. The CDR3: CASSLGAGNTEAFF. DNA for the CDR3: TGTGCCAGCAGCTTAGGCGCGGGTAACACTGAAGCTTTCTTT.

The chain employs TRBV28 and TRBJ2-1; 7 nucleotides line up with TRBD2. Losses at the gene ends were 2 bases for V and 8 bases for J; bases not matched to a gene: 9. Germline lookup yields CDR1 MDHEN and CDR2 SYDVKM. This CDR3 has 15 amino acids. CDR3 sequence: CASSLAGVSVDEQFF. The CDR3 DNA reads TGTGCCAGCAGTTTAGCGGGAGTATCGGTGGATGAGCAGTTCTTC.